This T cell receptor beta chain stems from a study of blood T cell repertoires in COVID-19. Study-level information: The United States, Italy and Spain were the sources of the acute and convalescent COVID-19 samples. T cells, B-cell-depleted T cells, or PBMCs provided the cDNA or gDNA that served as material.

This CDR3 is 16 amino acids long. Germline V gene sequence: CDR1 LNHDA, CDR2 SQIVND (reference sequence). V lost 8 bases to trimming and J lost 1 base, with 19 bases between them. Authors' data handling: Counts of nucleated cells, estimated from reference gene primer amplification, were obtained. Here immunoSEQ multiplex PCR was the method, and the copy in TCRdb shows in-frame clones only, minus some. That table gives V, J and clone size, and the DNA gave D and trimming. The sample contains around 42,000 clones, roughly 85% of which appear only once. The origin of this receptor is a woman aged 70 to 79 in a cohort sampled during active COVID-19. The chain carries TRBV19 and TRBJ2-3, with a weak D call TRBD2 (8 bases). Sequences were obtained from peripheral blood. CDR3 region: CASGLAGTGGTDTQYF. The CDR3 DNA reads TGTGCCAGTGGGCTAGCGGGCACAGGGGGCACAGATACGCAGTATTTT.